This T cell receptor (beta chain) was documented in a study of OX40 agonist ivuxolimab in advanced cancers. At the level of the whole study: Ivuxolimab was a fully human IgG2 agonistic monoclonal antibody targeting the costimulatory receptor OX40 (CD134). The paper reports the monotherapy dose-escalation portion (N of about 47 patients) of the phase I ivuxolimab trial. Intravenous ivuxolimab was administered to patients every 2 weeks at six dose levels: 0.01, 0.1, 0.3, 1.5, 3 and 10 mg/kg. Partial responses occurred in three dose-escalation patients, of whom one had hepatocellular carcinoma and two had cutaneous melanoma. The purpose of peripheral TCRbeta sequencing was to test whether ivuxolimab changed TCR sequence diversity and led to clonal T-cell expansion. Among the roughly 50 dose-escalation patients, about 20 had hepatocellular carcinoma, roughly 15 melanoma, 9 renal cell carcinoma and 9 head and neck cancer. Prior anti-PD-1, anti-PD-L1 or anti-CTLA-4 therapy was permitted, and checkpoint inhibitors had been received by around 39% of dose-escalation patients. The dose-escalation cohort was 82.7% male with a mean age of approximately 60 years, ranging from about 20 to 85.

The junction carries 11 bases between V and J, which are trimmed by 3 bases and 5 bases respectively. The CDR3 measures 12 amino acids from cysteine to phenylalanine. Just the 36-base CDR3 DNA is kept, in frame starting at base 1. CDR1 is given as SQVTM and CDR2 as ANQGSEA, both from the germline V gene. Summary of the overall study and its limitations: Low levels of normalized T-cell clonal expansion were also seen in some patients who did not respond. In the 0.1-3.0 mg/kg groups, partial responders were among the patients with the lowest normalized peripheral clonal expansion, particularly in CD8+ T cells. Clonal expansion of both CD4+ and CD8+ blood T cells was observed from baseline to week 6 at doses 0.1 to 3.0 mg/kg. The antigen specificity of the clonally expanded peripheral T cells was not determined. After ivuxolimab, expanded clones were on average more numerous among CD8+ T cells than among CD4+ T cells.

Genomic DNA was extracted from sorted cells for sequencing of the TCRbeta CDR3 region. The immunoSEQ Assay was used for sequencing of TCRbeta CDR3 regions. TCRdb's version of the immuneACCESS table is confined to in-frame rearrangements and falls short of the full clone set. An unresolved V gene accounts for under half of the shortfall where checked; the remainder is of unknown origin. The table for this sample lists about 32,000 clones; over 85% of them were counted only once. Approximately 27% of the sample is held by the ten biggest clonotypes. As regards this clone: Its binding antigen is unknown. Per-nucleotide qualities are absent, and no much larger clonotype sits a single base away.

The trial excluded patients who had a history of autoimmune disease or who were on systemic immunosuppression. Peripheral blood for TCR sequencing was collected from all dose cohorts at baseline, on cycle 4 day 1, and on cycle 7 day 1. The samples were drawn from a first-in-human, open-label, multicenter phase I dose-escalation trial of ivuxolimab. Adults with locally advanced or metastatic melanoma, renal cell, hepatocellular, or head and neck squamous cell carcinoma were enrolled in the trial. Before TCR sequencing, CD4+ T cells and CD8+ T cells from peripheral blood were sorted into separate populations.

The clonotype originates from an adult with an advanced solid tumor such as melanoma, head and neck, liver or kidney cancer. This chain is built from TRBV29-1 and TRBJ2-7; the D gene is possibly TRBD1, with 6 bases matching. Sequenced here: CD4+ or CD8+ T cells sorted from blood, sampled in a trial of the OX40 agonist ivuxolimab. The CDR3 in this case is CSVEGAQNEQYF. The nucleotide sequence is TGCAGCGTTGAGGGGGCTCAGAACGAGCAGTACTTC.